A single sample is the source of the 10 T cell receptor beta chains below, sequenced in a study of blood T cell repertoires in COVID-19. Produced via immunoSEQ multiplex PCR; TCRdb's table is partial and in-frame only. The data hold about 250,000 clones, with roughly 87% observed a single time. Sequencing was done on a sample of peripheral blood. The receptors were sampled from a man aged 18-30 years with active or convalescent COVID-19.

This clone has only one observation. The chain links TRBV6-6 to TRBJ1-1; D is unclear. Trimming removed 6 bases from V and 3 bases from J, with 11 bases in between. CDR1 and CDR2 (germline): MNHNY, SVGAGI (reference sequence). CDR3 length: 13 amino acids. In nucleotides, the CDR3 is TGTGCCAGCAGAATTTCAGGTTACACTGAAGCTTTCTTT. This codes for CASRISGYTEAFF.

This sequence joins TRBV11-2 and TRBJ1-1; D gene unclear. Trimming removed 0 bases from V and 8 bases from J, with 10 bases in between. Germline assignment: CDR1 SGHAT and CDR2 FQNNGV. The CDR3 consists of 13 residues. In DNA form, the CDR3 reads TGTGCCAGCAGCTTAGAATTGAGGTTAGAAGCTTTCTTT. Encoded protein: CASSLELRLEAFF.

This chain links TRBV2 with TRBJ1-1; maybe TRBD1 (6 bases). Germline CDR1 and CDR2: SNHLY and FYNNEI. V shed 9 bases and J shed 0 bases, with 8 bases lying between them. The CDR3 extends over 12 amino acids. The CDR3 nucleotides are TGTGCCAGTGGACAGATGAACACTGAAGCTTTCTTT. Its translation: CASGQMNTEAFF.

In regard to this clone: One end of the junction does not line up with germline, which may come from a read error. The gene calls are TRBV4-1 and TRBJ1-2; D gene uncertain. The CDR3 totals 14 residues. The germline V gene has CDR1 MGHRA and CDR2 YSYEKL. CDR3 coding DNA: TGCACCAGCAGCCAAGAACCCGGGGTGGATGGCTACACCTTC. It encodes CTSSQEPGVDGYTF.

The chain couples TRBV6-2 or TRBV6-3 to TRBJ1-5; D may be TRBD1 (6 bases). Germline values: CDR1 MNHEY, CDR2 SVGEGT. This CDR3 spans 14 amino acids. The germline V and J ends were trimmed by 5 bases and 7 bases, with 15 bases remaining between them. DNA of the CDR3: TGTGCCAGCAGTGGGTGGGGGCCCCCCCAGCCCCAGCATTTT. This encodes CASSGWGPPQPQHF.

The chain carries TRBV29-1 and TRBJ1-1; 7 bases map to TRBD1. CDR3 length: 15 amino acids. Germline CDR1 reads SQVTM; CDR2 reads ANQGSEA. V trimming: 6 bases; J trimming: 4 bases; junction bases outside the gene matches: 14. Here the CDR3 reads CSVAGRGWGSTEAFF. In DNA, the CDR3 is TGCAGCGTCGCCGGCAGGGGGTGGGGTAGCACTGAAGCTTTCTTT.

This clone has only a few counts. The J gene is TRBJ1-2, the V gene TRBV9; D remains ambiguous. The CDR3 contains 13 residues. V was trimmed by 5 bases and J by 8 bases, leaving 16 bases between them. Germline V gives CDR1 SGDLS, CDR2 YYNGEE. CDR3 loop: CASSNSGSLGYTF. As DNA, the CDR3 is TGTGCCAGCAGTAACTCGGGTAGCTTAGGCTACACCTTC.

The rearrangement joins TRBV4-3 to TRBJ1-2, with TRBD1 matching 8 bases. V lost 0 bases to trimming and J lost 4 bases; unmatched junction nucleotides: 7. Germline V lookup: CDR1 LGHNA, CDR2 YSLEER. The CDR3 spans 16 residues. This CDR3 reads CASSQDQGAIGYGYTF. The DNA for the CDR3 is TGCGCCAGCAGCCAAGATCAGGGGGCGATTGGCTATGGCTACACCTTC.

The chain couples TRBV10-3 to TRBJ2-1, with TRBD1 matching 7 bases. The CDR3 totals 16 residues. In germline, CDR1 is ENHRY, CDR2 SYGVKD. Losses at the gene ends were 5 bases for V and 8 bases for J; bases not matched to a gene: 15. The CDR3 is CAISRKTGPTVDEQFF. For the CDR3, the DNA is TGTGCCATCAGTCGTAAGACAGGGCCGACCGTCGATGAGCAGTTCTTC.

The genes are TRBV4-1 and TRBJ1-5; possibly TRBD1 for D (5 bases). Germline V gene lookup returns CDR1 MGHRA and CDR2 YSYEKL. The CDR3 is 15 residues long. With 1 base removed from V and 11 bases from J, the gap between germline ends came to 18 bases. CDR3 sequence (DNA): TGCGCCAGCAGCCAAGTTAAGGGACTCACCGAGGCCCAGCATTTT. It translates to CASSQVKGLTEAQHF.